Below, 5 T cell receptor beta chains from the same sample are listed, as sequenced in a study of post-analysis software for immune sequencing data. Their recognized antigens are unknown. Study findings and constraints: Comparison of patients with controls showed five TRBV segments more frequent in patients, TRBV5-6, TRBV5-1 and TRBV20-1 among them.

Unique molecular identifiers had been added to the TCR beta cDNA libraries. TCRdb fed the PCR reads into MiXCR, producing one record per CDR3 protein. This table holds approximately 250,000 distinct CDR3 sequences, approximately 34% found once. The sequencing input was blood. The source is a girl aged 10-17 years with multiple sclerosis.

This clonotype was found many times. This sequence joins TRBV5-1 and TRBJ2-1; TRBD2 agrees at 7 bases. V lost 0 bases, J lost 3 bases, and 3 bases stayed unmatched. CDR1 is SGHRS, CDR2 YFSETQ, per germline. CDR3 length: 15 residues. CDR3 in DNA: TGCGCCAGCAGCTTGGAAGCGGGGTACTACAATGAGCAGTTCTTC. Encoded protein: CASSLEAGYYNEQFF.

In this sample, this clonotype turned up a few times. The chain uses TRBV28 and TRBJ2-7; tentative D call: TRBD1 (6 bases). V was clipped by 4 bases and J by 4 bases, with 11 bases between them. CDR1 MDHEN and CDR2 SYDVKM come from the germline V gene. The CDR3 loop spans 13 amino acids. The CDR3 nucleotides read TGTGCCAGCAGTTCCGGGACATTATACGAGCAGTACTTC. It translates to CASSSGTLYEQYF.

The rearrangement joins TRBV28 to TRBJ2-2; maybe TRBD1 (6 bases). CDR1 and CDR2 (germline): MDHEN, SYDVKM. The germline V and J ends were trimmed by 1 base and 0 bases, with 9 bases remaining between them. The CDR3 runs to 16 residues. The DNA for the CDR3 is TGTGCCAGCAGTTTATCTGGGACAACGAACACCGGGGAGCTGTTTTTT. Translation: CASSLSGTTNTGELFF.

This clonotype has just one count. The chain links TRBV6-1 to TRBJ1-4; TRBD1 is a possible D gene (5 bases). Deletions cut 11 bases from V and 8 bases from J, with 24 bases between. The CDR3 runs to 15 residues. The germline CDR1 and CDR2 sequences are MNHNS and SASEGT. The CDR3 nucleotides read TGTGCCGGCATGTGGGGTGGAGGGACGGAAGAAAAACTGTTTTTT. Its protein product is CAGMWGGGTEEKLFF.

Points on this clonotype: The junction differs from germline at one of its ends, possibly a read error. This chain uses TRBV24-1 with TRBJ2-5; 10 bases agree with TRBD1. The germline V gene encodes CDR1 KGHDR and CDR2 SFDVKD. CDR3 size: 19 residues. In DNA, the CDR3 is TGTGTCACCAGTGCCGAGTTGAGGAAGGGACAGGGGTACCAAGAGACCCAGTACTTC. It is translated as CVTSAELRKGQGYQETQYF.